These 27 T cell receptor beta chains came from one sample sequenced in a study of PD-L1 blockade in urothelial cancer. TCRdb keeps only in-frame clones here, not all; method: immunoSEQ multiplex PCR. The table shows tens of thousands of clones, with over 80% occurring only once. Described time point: pretreatment peripheral blood. The sample in question was PBMCs, obtained around atezolizumab (anti-PD-L1) treatment. These receptors were collected from a man aged 60 to 75 with urothelial cancer.

The chain combines TRBV7-2 with TRBJ2-7, with D unresolved. This CDR3 spans 11 amino acids. V lost 5 bases to trimming and J lost 4 bases, with 6 bases between them. The germline V gene has CDR1 SGHTA and CDR2 FQGNSA. The CDR3 DNA reads as TGTGCCAGCAGCCCCCATTACGAGCAGTACTTC. This sequence encodes CASSPHYEQYF.

The rearrangement joins TRBV28 to TRBJ2-7, with 10 bases fitting TRBD2. The CDR3 extends over 16 amino acids. J gave up 1 base and V 2 bases, and 5 bases lay outside the gene matches. Germline V gene data show CDR1 as MDHEN and CDR2 as SYDVKM. The CDR3: CASSLRLAGVSYEQYF. CDR3 DNA sequence: TGTGCCAGCAGTTTACGGCTAGCGGGAGTATCCTACGAGCAGTACTTC.

The chain is built from TRBV7-9 and TRBJ1-3, with D possibly TRBD1 on 6 matching bases. This CDR3 region has 16 residues. Trimming cost V 6 bases and J 0 bases, with 15 bases left between them. Germline V CDR1 and CDR2: SEHNR, FQNEAQ (reference sequence). The CDR3: CASRPIQGPSGNTIYF. The CDR3, as DNA: TGTGCCAGCAGACCCATACAGGGACCCTCTGGAAACACCATATATTTT.

V and J are TRBV28 and TRBJ2-1, with a weak D call TRBD1 (6 bases). Germline values: CDR1 MDHEN, CDR2 SYDVKM. V was clipped by 5 bases and J by 6 bases, with 8 bases between them. The CDR3 spans 12 residues. CDR3 residues: CASSRQVNEQFF. The CDR3 DNA follows: TGTGCCAGCAGTCGACAGGTCAATGAGCAGTTCTTC.

The chain is built from TRBV5-1 and TRBJ1-1; perhaps TRBD1 as D (5 bases). Trimming took 4 bases from V and 4 from J, leaving 17 bases between them. Germline values: CDR1 SGHRS, CDR2 YFSETQ. The CDR3 consists of 15 residues. Here the CDR3 DNA reads TGCGCCAGCAGCCTCCGGACGGGCCAGGGCACTGAAGCTTTCTTT. Its translation: CASSLRTGQGTEAFF.

J is TRBJ2-1 and V is TRBV7-9; unclear D gene. Germline values: CDR1 SEHNR, CDR2 FQNEAQ (reference sequence). This CDR3 comprises 15 residues. V shed 5 bases and J shed 4 bases, with 15 bases lying between them. The CDR3 loop reads CASSTPPPLYNEQFF. CDR3 DNA sequence: TGTGCCAGCAGCACCCCTCCTCCCCTATACAATGAGCAGTTCTTC.

The CDR3 DNA follows: TGCGCCAGCAGTGTCATGCCAAGCCTGAACTCTAGAGCTTTCTTT. Translated: CASSVMPSLNSRAFF. The chain has TRBV10-1 and TRBJ1-1; D not resolved. This CDR3 contains 15 residues. Germline lookup yields CDR1 WNHNN and CDR2 SYGVQD (reference sequence). V was clipped by 4 bases and J by 10 bases, with 22 bases between them.

This chain uses TRBV28 with TRBJ1-2; TRBD1 matches at 12 bases. Germline V lookup: CDR1 MDHEN, CDR2 SYDVKM. The CDR3 is 12 amino acids. V lost 11 bases and J lost 5; bases outside the gene matches: 3. The CDR3, as DNA: TGTGCCGGGACAGGGGGCGGTTATGGCTACACCTTC. It specifies CAGTGGGYGYTF.

The chain recombines TRBV6-5 with TRBJ1-2; D might be TRBD1 (6 bases). The CDR3 has 12 amino acids. Trimming pared 9 bases from V and 5 bases from J, leaving 13 bases between. Germline loops: CDR1 MNHEY, CDR2 SVGAGI. The CDR3: CASLDRLYGYTF. CDR3 DNA: TGTGCCAGTTTGGACAGACTTTATGGCTACACCTTC.

This chain uses TRBV19 with TRBJ2-7; 7 bases match TRBD1. This CDR3 is built from 14 residues. With 3 bases clipped from V and 0 bases from J, the junction kept 2 bases outside the gene matches. The germline gives CDR1 LNHDA, CDR2 SQIVND (reference sequence). In nucleotides, the CDR3 is TGTGCCAGTAGTATCGGGACAGACTCCTACGAGCAGTACTTC. Its translation: CASSIGTDSYEQYF. Using reference TRBV19 and TRBJ2-7 for the parts outside the CDR3, the full variable domain is DGGITQSPKYLFRKEGQNVTLSCEQNLNHDAMYWYRQDPGQGLRLIYYSQIVNDFQKGDIAEGYSVSREKKESFPLTVTSAQKNPTAFYLCASSIGTDSYEQYFGPGTRLTVT.

V is TRBV4-1 and J is TRBJ2-3; 9 nucleotides agree with TRBD1. CDR1 is MGHRA and CDR2 is YSYEKL in the germline V gene. The CDR3 spans 16 residues. The J segment lost 4 bases and the V segment lost 2 bases, leaving 7 bases of the junction unmatched. CDR3 amino acids: CASSQPTGGDADTQYF. CDR3 DNA: TGCGCCAGCAGCCAACCGACAGGGGGTGATGCAGATACGCAGTATTTT.

The chain recombines TRBV5-5 with TRBJ2-1; D is perhaps TRBD2 (6 bases). CDR3 length equals 13 residues. Germline V lookup: CDR1 SGHKS, CDR2 YYEKEE (reference sequence). V lost 3 bases to trimming and J lost 12 bases, with 16 bases between them. The CDR3 here is CASSSPRRGGQFF. Written as DNA, the CDR3 is TGTGCCAGCAGCTCCCCAAGGAGGGGAGGGCAGTTCTTC.

The chain couples TRBV10-3 to TRBJ2-7, with 8 nucleotides matching TRBD1. Unmatched junction bases numbered 5, after V lost 7 bases and J lost 6 bases. The CDR3 extends over 12 amino acids. Germline V gene lookup returns CDR1 ENHRY and CDR2 SYGVKD. CDR3 coding DNA: TGTGCCATCACCGGGACAGGAGGCGAGCAGTACTTC. It encodes CAITGTGGEQYF.

The rearrangement links TRBV5-5 to TRBJ1-6; 10 bases align to TRBD1. The ends lost 4 bases at V and 7 bases at J; junction bases unmatched: 5. This CDR3 is 15 amino acids long. Germline V CDR1 and CDR2: SGHKS, YYEKEE (reference sequence). DNA of the CDR3: TGTGCCAGCAGCCCGAGACAGGGGGCGAATTCACCCCTCCACTTT. Protein: CASSPRQGANSPLHF.

V gene TRBV11-3 combines with J gene TRBJ2-1; perhaps TRBD1 as D (6 bases). The V gene lost 1 base and the J gene lost 1 base, with 8 bases spanning the gap. CDR1 is SGHNT, CDR2 YENEEA, per germline. The CDR3 covers 15 residues. CDR3 DNA sequence: TGTGCCAGCAGCTTAGGCAGGGGATCCTACAATGAGCAGTTCTTC. Protein sequence: CASSLGRGSYNEQFF.

This rearrangement joins TRBV19 to TRBJ2-6, with a possible D match to TRBD2 (5 bases). Deletions cut 5 bases from V and 2 bases from J, with 13 bases between. The germline CDR1 and CDR2 sequences are LNHDA and SQIVND (reference sequence). The CDR3 contains 16 residues. CDR3 coding DNA: TGTGCCAGTAGTTCGGAGGCTATCGCTGGGGCCAACGTCCTGACTTTC. Translating it yields CASSSEAIAGANVLTF.

This clone came up a few times. The V call is TRBV5-4, the J call TRBJ1-2; D is ambiguous. CDR3 length: 14 amino acids. Germline V gene lookup returns CDR1 SGHNT and CDR2 YYREEE (reference sequence). Trimming removed 0 bases from V and 0 bases from J, with 6 bases in between. The CDR3 nucleotides read TGTGCCAGCAGCTTGGGGTCAGCTAACTATGGCTACACCTTC. This translates into CASSLGSANYGYTF.

On this clone itself: Other DNA sequences in the sample encode the same CDR3. V is TRBV7-2 and J is TRBJ1-1, with TRBD1 as a possible D gene (5 bases). Trimming pared 7 bases from V and 2 bases from J, leaving 17 bases between. This CDR3 comprises 15 residues. CDR1 is SGHTA and CDR2 is FQGNSA in the germline V gene. The CDR3 nucleotides are TGTGCCAGCAACCTGGGGGGGTACCGAAACACTGAAGCTTTCTTT. Protein product: CASNLGGYRNTEAFF.

This sequence joins TRBV9 and TRBJ1-3; TRBD1 aligns across 8 bases. Per germline, CDR1 SGDLS and CDR2 YYNGEE. V shed 0 bases, J shed 4 bases, and the junction held 3 bases outside the gene matches. The CDR3 covers 15 residues. The CDR3 region has the DNA TGTGCCAGCAGCGTAGCACAGGGGGGAGGAAACACCATATATTTT. This encodes CASSVAQGGGNTIYF.

The chain recombines TRBV19 with TRBJ1-2; 7 nucleotides match TRBD1. Germline trimming cut 10 bases from V and 7 bases from J; bases unmatched to any gene: 15. Per germline, CDR1 LNHDA and CDR2 SQIVND (reference sequence). The CDR3 is 14 residues long. CDR3 sequence reads: CATGFSDRRSGYTF. The CDR3 region has the DNA TGTGCCACAGGGTTCTCGGACAGGCGTTCTGGCTACACCTTC.

The chain couples TRBV6-5 to TRBJ1-3; D may be TRBD1 (5 bases). V was shortened by 7 bases and J by 0 bases, with 10 bases between the two germline ends. The CDR3 runs 14 residues. Germline CDR1 is MNHEY and CDR2 is SVGAGI. DNA for the CDR3: TGTGCCAGCATGGGGGGGTTCTCTGGAAACACCATATATTTT. Translating gives CASMGGFSGNTIYF.

This clone occurred once. The V call is TRBV25-1, the J call TRBJ1-2, with TRBD1 as a possible D gene (6 bases). Germline loops: CDR1 MGHDK, CDR2 SYGVNS. V gave up 2 bases and J gave up 3 bases, with 7 bases separating them. The CDR3 covers 13 residues. CDR3 sequence (DNA): TGTGCCAGCAGTGAACAGGGGTACTATGGCTACACCTTC. Translating gives CASSEQGYYGYTF.

This clone has only a few counts. This rearrangement joins TRBV5-5 to TRBJ2-3, with 8 bases identical to TRBD1. Germline V gene lookup returns CDR1 SGHKS and CDR2 YYEKEE (reference sequence). V lost 0 bases, J lost 1 base, and 4 bases stayed unmatched. The CDR3 sequence is 16 residues long. This CDR3 is CASSLGGTGGTDTQYF. In DNA, the CDR3 is TGTGCCAGCAGCTTGGGTGGGACAGGAGGCACAGATACGCAGTATTTT.

This clone was detected a few times. The V gene is TRBV11-2, the J gene TRBJ2-2, with D possibly TRBD1 on 6 matching bases. Germline V lookup: CDR1 SGHAT, CDR2 FQNNGV. The CDR3 sequence is 14 residues long. The ends were cut back, 5 bases at V and 7 bases at J, with 14 bases in the middle. DNA of the CDR3: TGTGCCAGCAGCCCAACAAGGGGGTTCGGGGAGCTGTTTTTT. This encodes CASSPTRGFGELFF.

CDR3 amino acids: CASSLSISGIYEQFF. Written as DNA, the CDR3 is TGTGCCAGCAGTTTAAGTATTAGCGGGATATATGAGCAGTTCTTC. The rearrangement uses TRBV28 and TRBJ2-1, with TRBD2 matching 8 bases. After removal of 2 bases from V and 8 bases from J, the junction contained 8 bases not matched to a gene. The V gene's germline CDR1 is MDHEN and CDR2 SYDVKM. The CDR3 is made up of 15 amino acids.

This clone has more than one count but fewer than ten. The chain is built from TRBV6-1 and TRBJ1-2; D is undetermined. CDR3 length equals 16 residues. The germline V gene encodes CDR1 MNHNS and CDR2 SASEGT. The V end lost 1 base, the J end lost 2 bases, and 14 bases lay between the germline ends. CDR3 nucleotides: TGTGCCAGCAGTGAAGGGTTTTTCGGGAGGAACTATGGCTACACCTTC. Encoded protein: CASSEGFFGRNYGYTF.

The chain recombines TRBV4-1 with TRBJ2-7; 8 bases are a match to TRBD2. Germline V gives CDR1 MGHRA, CDR2 YSYEKL. Trimming took 2 bases from V and 4 from J; bases not matched to a gene: 7. This CDR3 has 15 amino acids. The CDR3 region is CASSQSTSAVYEQYF. The CDR3 region has the DNA TGCGCCAGCAGCCAATCGACTAGCGCAGTTTACGAGCAGTACTTC.